This TCR beta chain is drawn from a study of type 1 regulatory T cells. Looking at the study overall: T-allo10 is a Tr1-enriched, alloantigen-specific CD4 T cell product made in vitro.

A remark on this clonotype: What it recognizes is unknown.

Points from the study as a whole: Type 1 regulatory T cells had a more restricted TCR repertoire than non-type 1 regulatory T cells.

Germline V gene lookup returns CDR1 MNHEY and CDR2 SMNVEV (reference sequence). The CDR3 runs to 14 residues. V gave up 2 bases and J gave up 7 bases, with 14 bases separating them. TCRdb re-called the reads through MiXCR, storing one row per CDR3 protein. The sample yields around 65,000 distinct CDR3 sequences, roughly 50% seen once. Material: cultured non-Tr1 T cells, either the whole culture or a sorted T cell fraction (not recorded which). This clonotype was obtained from a human donor in good health. The chain links TRBV27 to TRBJ2-5, with D perhaps matching TRBD2 (5 bases). The CDR3 nucleotides are TGTGCCAGCAGTTTACAGGCCCTCCGGGGGACCCAGTACTTC. This sequence encodes CASSLQALRGTQYF.